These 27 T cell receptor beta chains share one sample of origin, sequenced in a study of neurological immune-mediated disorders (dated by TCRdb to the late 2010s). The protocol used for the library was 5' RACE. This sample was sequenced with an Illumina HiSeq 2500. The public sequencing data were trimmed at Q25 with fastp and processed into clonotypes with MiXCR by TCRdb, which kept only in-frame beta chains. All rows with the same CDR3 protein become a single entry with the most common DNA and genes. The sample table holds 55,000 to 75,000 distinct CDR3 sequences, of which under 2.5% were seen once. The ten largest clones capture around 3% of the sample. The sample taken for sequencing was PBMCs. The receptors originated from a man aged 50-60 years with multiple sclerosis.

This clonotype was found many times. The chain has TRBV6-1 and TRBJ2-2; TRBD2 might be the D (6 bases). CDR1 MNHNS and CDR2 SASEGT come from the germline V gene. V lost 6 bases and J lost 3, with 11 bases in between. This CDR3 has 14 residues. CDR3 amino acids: CASSSGDYTGELFF. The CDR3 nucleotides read TGTGCCAGCAGCTCCGGGGACTACACCGGGGAGCTGTTTTTT.

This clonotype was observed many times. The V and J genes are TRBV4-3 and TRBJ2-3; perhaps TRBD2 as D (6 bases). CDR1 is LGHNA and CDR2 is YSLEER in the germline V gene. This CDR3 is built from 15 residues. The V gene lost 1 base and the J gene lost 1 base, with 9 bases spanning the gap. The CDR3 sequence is CASSQASVGTDTQYF. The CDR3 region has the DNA TGCGCCAGCAGCCAAGCTAGCGTCGGCACAGATACGCAGTATTTT.

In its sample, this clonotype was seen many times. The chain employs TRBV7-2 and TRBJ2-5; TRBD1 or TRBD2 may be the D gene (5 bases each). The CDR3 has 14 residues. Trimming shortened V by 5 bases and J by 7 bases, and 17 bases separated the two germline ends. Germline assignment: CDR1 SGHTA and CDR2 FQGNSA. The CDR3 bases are TGTGCCAGCAGCCTCGTCTGGGACGAGGGGACCCAGTACTTC. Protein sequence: CASSLVWDEGTQYF.

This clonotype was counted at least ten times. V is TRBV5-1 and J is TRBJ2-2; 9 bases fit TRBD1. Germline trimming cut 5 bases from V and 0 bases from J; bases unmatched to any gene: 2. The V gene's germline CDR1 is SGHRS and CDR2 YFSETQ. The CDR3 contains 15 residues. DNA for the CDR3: TGCGCCAGCAGTCGGGACAGGGCGAACACCGGGGAGCTGTTTTTT. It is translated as CASSRDRANTGELFF.

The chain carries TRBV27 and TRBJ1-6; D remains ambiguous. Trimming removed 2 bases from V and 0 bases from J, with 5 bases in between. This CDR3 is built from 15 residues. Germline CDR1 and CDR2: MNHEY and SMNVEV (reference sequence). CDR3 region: CASSLRFSYNSPLHF. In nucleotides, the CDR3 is TGTGCCAGCAGTTTAAGGTTCTCCTATAATTCACCCCTCCACTTT.

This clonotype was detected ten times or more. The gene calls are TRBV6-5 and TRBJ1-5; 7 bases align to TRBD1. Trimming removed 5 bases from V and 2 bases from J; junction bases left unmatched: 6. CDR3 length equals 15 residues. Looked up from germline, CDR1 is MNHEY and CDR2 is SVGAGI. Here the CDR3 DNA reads TGTGCCAGCAGTCTCAAAACAGGGGGCAATCAGCCCCAGCATTTT. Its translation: CASSLKTGGNQPQHF.

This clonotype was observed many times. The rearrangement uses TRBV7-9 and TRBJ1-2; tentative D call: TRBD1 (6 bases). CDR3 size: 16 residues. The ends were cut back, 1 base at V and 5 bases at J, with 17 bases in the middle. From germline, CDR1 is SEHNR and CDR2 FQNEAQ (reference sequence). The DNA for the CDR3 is TGTGCCAGCAGCTTAGGTCCTAAGGGGGATCGGTATGGCTACACCTTC. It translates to CASSLGPKGDRYGYTF.

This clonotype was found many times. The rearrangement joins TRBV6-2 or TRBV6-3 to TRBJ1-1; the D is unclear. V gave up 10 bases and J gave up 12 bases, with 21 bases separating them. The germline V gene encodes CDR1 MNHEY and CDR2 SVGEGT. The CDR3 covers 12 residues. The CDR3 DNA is TGTGCCACCCGGACGGTCGAAGGTGTACCTTTCTTT. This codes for CATRTVEGVPFF.

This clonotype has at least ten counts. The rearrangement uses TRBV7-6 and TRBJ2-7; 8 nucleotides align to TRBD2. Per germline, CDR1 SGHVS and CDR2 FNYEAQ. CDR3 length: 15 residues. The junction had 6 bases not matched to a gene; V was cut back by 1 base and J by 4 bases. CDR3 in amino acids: CASSLDGSGEYEQYF. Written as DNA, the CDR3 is TGTGCCAGCAGCTTAGATGGTAGCGGGGAGTACGAGCAGTACTTC.

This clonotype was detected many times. The CDR3 loop reads CASSLRAGAGYTF. In DNA, the CDR3 is TGTGCCAGCAGCTTGAGGGCAGGGGCTGGCTACACCTTC. This chain links TRBV5-6 with TRBJ1-2; TRBD1 might be the D (6 bases). The CDR3 runs to 13 residues. Trimming stripped 1 base from V and 7 bases from J, with 11 bases between. CDR1 SGHDT and CDR2 YYEEEE come from the germline V gene.

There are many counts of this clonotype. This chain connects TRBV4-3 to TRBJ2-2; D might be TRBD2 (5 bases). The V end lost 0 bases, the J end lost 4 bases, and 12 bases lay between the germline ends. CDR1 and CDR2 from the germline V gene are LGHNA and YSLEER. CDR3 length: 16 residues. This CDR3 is CASSQDRLAATGELFF. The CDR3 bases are TGCGCCAGCAGCCAAGATCGTCTAGCTGCCACCGGGGAGCTGTTTTTT.

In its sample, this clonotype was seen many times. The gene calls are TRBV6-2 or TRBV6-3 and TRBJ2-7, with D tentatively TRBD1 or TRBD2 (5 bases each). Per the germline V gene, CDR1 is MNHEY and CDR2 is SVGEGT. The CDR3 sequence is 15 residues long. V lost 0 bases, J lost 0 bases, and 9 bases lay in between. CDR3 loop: CASSYSGGPSYEQYF. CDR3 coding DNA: TGTGCCAGCAGTTACTCTGGGGGACCCTCCTACGAGCAGTACTTC.

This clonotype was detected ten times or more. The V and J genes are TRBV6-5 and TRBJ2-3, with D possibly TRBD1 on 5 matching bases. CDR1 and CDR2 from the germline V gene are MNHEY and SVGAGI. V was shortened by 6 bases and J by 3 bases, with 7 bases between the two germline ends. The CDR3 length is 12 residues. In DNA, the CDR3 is TGTGCCAGCAGAACAGGAACAGATACGCAGTATTTT. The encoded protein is CASRTGTDTQYF.

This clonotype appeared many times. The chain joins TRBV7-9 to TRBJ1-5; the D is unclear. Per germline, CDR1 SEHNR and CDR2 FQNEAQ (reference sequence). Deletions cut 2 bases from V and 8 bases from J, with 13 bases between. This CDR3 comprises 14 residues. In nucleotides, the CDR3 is TGTGCCAGCAGCTTAAACGGGTTAAGTGAGCCCCAGCATTTT. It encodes CASSLNGLSEPQHF.

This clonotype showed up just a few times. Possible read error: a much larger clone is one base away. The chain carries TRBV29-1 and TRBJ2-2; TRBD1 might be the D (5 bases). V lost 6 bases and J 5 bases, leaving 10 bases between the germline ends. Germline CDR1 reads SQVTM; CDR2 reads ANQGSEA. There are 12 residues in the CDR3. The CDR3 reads CSVGKGTGELFF. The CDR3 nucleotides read TGCAGCGTGGGGAAGGGGACCGGGGAGCTGTTTTTT.

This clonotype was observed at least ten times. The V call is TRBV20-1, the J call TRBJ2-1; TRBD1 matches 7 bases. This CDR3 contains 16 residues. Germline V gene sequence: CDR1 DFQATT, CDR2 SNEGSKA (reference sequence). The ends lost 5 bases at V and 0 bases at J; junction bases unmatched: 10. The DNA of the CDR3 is TGCAGTGCTCGGCCGATACAGGGGCCCTCCTACAATGAGCAGTTCTTC. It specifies CSARPIQGPSYNEQFF.

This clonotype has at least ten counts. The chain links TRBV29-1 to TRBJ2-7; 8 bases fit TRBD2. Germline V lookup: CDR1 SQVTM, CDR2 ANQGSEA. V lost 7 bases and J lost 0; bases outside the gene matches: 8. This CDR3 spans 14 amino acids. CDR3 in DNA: TGCAGCGCTACTAGCGGTGGGACCTCCTACGAGCAGTACTTC. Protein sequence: CSATSGGTSYEQYF.

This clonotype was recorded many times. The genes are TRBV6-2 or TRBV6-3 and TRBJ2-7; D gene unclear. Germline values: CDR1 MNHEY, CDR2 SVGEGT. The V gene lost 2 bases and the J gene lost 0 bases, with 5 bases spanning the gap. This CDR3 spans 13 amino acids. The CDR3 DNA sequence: TGTGCCAGCAGTTACCTTAGCTCCTACGAGCAGTACTTC. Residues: CASSYLSSYEQYF.

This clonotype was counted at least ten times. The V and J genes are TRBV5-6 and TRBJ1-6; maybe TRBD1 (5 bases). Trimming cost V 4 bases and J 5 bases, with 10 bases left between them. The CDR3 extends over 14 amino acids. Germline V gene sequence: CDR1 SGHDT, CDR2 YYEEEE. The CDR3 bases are TGTGCCAGCAGCCCGGGACGCAATAATTCACCCCTCCACTTT. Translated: CASSPGRNNSPLHF.

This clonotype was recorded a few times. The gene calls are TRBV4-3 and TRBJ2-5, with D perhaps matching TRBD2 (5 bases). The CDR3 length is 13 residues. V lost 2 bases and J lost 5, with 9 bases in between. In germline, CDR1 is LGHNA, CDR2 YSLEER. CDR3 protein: CASSQRERETQYF. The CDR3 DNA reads TGCGCCAGCAGCCAAAGGGAGAGGGAGACCCAGTACTTC.

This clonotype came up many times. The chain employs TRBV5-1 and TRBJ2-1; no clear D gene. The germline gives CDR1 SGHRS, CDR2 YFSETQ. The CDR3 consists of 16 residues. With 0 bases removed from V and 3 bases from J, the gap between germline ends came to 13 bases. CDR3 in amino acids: CASSLGRRPSYNEQFF. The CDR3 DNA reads TGCGCCAGCAGCTTGGGACGGCGACCGAGCTACAATGAGCAGTTCTTC.

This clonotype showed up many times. As DNA, the CDR3 is TGCGCCAGCAGCTTGGCCAATTTAGCCCGGCGCCCAGATACGCAGTATTTT. Translated: CASSLANLARRPDTQYF. V and J are TRBV5-1 and TRBJ2-3; D is undetermined. The CDR3 loop spans 17 amino acids. V lost 0 bases to trimming and J lost 4 bases, with 18 bases between them. Germline V gene lookup returns CDR1 SGHRS and CDR2 YFSETQ.

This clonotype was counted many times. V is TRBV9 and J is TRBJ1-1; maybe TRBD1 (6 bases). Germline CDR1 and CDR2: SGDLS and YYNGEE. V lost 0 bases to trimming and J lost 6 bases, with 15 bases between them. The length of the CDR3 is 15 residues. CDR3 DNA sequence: TGTGCCAGCAGCGTAGACCCCGGGGGGCTGCCTGAAGCTTTCTTT. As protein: CASSVDPGGLPEAFF. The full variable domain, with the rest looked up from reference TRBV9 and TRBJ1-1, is DSGVTQTPKHLITATGQRVTLRCSPRSGDLSVYWYQQSLDQGLQFLIQYYNGEERAKGNILERFSAQQFPDLHSELNLSSLELGDSALYFCASSVDPGGLPEAFFGQGTRLTVV.

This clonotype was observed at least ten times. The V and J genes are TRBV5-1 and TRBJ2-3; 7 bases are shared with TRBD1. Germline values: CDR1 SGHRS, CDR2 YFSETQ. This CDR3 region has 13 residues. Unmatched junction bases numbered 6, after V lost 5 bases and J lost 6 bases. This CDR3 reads CASSLQQGDTQYF. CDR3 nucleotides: TGCGCCAGCAGTCTTCAACAGGGGGATACGCAGTATTTT.

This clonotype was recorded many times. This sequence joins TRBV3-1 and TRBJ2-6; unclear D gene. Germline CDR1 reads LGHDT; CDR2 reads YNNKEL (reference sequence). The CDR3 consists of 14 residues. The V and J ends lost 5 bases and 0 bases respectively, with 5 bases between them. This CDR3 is CASSVTSGANVLTF. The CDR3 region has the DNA TGTGCCAGCAGCGTCACCTCTGGGGCCAACGTCCTGACTTTC.

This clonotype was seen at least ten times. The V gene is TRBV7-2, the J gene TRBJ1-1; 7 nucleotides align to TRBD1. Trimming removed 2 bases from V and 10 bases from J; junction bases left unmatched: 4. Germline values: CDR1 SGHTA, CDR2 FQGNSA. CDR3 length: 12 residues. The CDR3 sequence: CASSLRGGIAFF. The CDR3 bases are TGTGCCAGCAGCTTAAGAGGGGGCATAGCTTTCTTT.

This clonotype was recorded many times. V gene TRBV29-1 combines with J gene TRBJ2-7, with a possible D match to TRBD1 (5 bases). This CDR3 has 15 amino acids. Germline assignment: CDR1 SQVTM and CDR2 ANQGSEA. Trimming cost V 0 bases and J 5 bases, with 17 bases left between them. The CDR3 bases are TGCAGCGTTGAAGATGGAGACAGTGGGATCGACGAGCAGTACTTC. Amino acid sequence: CSVEDGDSGIDEQYF.